Below, 28 T cell receptor beta chains from the same sample are listed, as sequenced in a study of blood T cell repertoires in COVID-19. Sequencing used immunoSEQ multiplex PCR; TCRdb keeps in-frame clones, though not all of them. This repertoire shows around 73,000 clones, roughly four fifths found once; its top ten account for about 2.2%. Sequencing was performed on peripheral blood. The origin of the receptors is a man between 65 and 85 years old with COVID-19, enrolled during active disease.

A few counts support this clone. The chain carries TRBV7-8 and TRBJ1-4, with a possible D match to TRBD1 (6 bases). The CDR3 spans 14 residues. V dropped 1 base and J dropped 13 bases, with 16 bases sitting between them. The germline CDR1 and CDR2 sequences are SGHVS and FQNEAQ. The CDR3 reads CASSLDRGGLGLFF. The DNA for the CDR3 is TGTGCCAGCAGCTTAGACAGAGGGGGACTAGGACTGTTTTTT.

This clone was seen only a few times. V gene TRBV6-5 combines with J gene TRBJ1-5; 10 bases align to TRBD1. There are 14 residues in the CDR3. Germline loops: CDR1 MNHEY, CDR2 SVGAGI. V lost 9 bases to trimming and J lost 4 bases; unmatched junction nucleotides: 6. CDR3 sequence (DNA): TGTGCCAGTAGACAGGGGGCGGAAAATCAGCCCCAGCATTTT. Amino acid sequence: CASRQGAENQPQHF.

This chain uses TRBV11-3 with TRBJ2-7; 7 bases map to TRBD1. Germline CDR1 reads SGHNT; CDR2 reads YENEEA. The CDR3 length is 16 residues. V shed 2 bases, J shed 7 bases, and the junction held 14 bases outside the gene matches. In DNA, the CDR3 is TGTGCCAGCAGCTTAACGACAGGGTACGCCCAAGGGGAGCAGTACTTC. Its translation is CASSLTTGYAQGEQYF.

The gene calls are TRBV12-3 or TRBV12-4 and TRBJ1-1; D perhaps matches TRBD1 (6 bases). Trimming removed 5 bases from V and 5 bases from J, with 12 bases in between. The CDR3 spans 13 residues. CDR3 protein: CASSPQQGTEAFF. Written as DNA, the CDR3 is TGTGCCAGCAGTCCACAACAGGGAACTGAAGCTTTCTTT.

This clone came up a few times. The gene calls are TRBV6-5 and TRBJ1-5; maybe TRBD1 (5 bases). The CDR3 is 15 amino acids. V was clipped by 4 bases and J by 2 bases, with 12 bases between them. Germline loops: CDR1 MNHEY, CDR2 SVGAGI. In nucleotides, the CDR3 is TGTGCCAGCAGTTTAATCGGAGGGGGCAATCAGCCCCAGCATTTT. It codes for CASSLIGGGNQPQHF.

Only one count was recorded for this clone. The chain employs TRBV7-9 and TRBJ1-1; D ambiguous. Germline V gene data show CDR1 as SEHNR and CDR2 as FQNEAQ (reference sequence). The CDR3 has 15 amino acids. Trimming took off 3 bases at V and 0 bases at J, with 11 bases between the two ends. CDR3 sequence: CASSLERVMNTEAFF. CDR3 in DNA: TGTGCCAGCAGCTTGGAGAGGGTGATGAACACTGAAGCTTTCTTT.

This clone turned up a few times. V and J are TRBV3-1 (or the pseudogene TRBV3-2) and TRBJ2-1; the match to TRBD2 covers 9 bases. CDR3 size: 15 residues. The trim removed 4 bases at V and 0 bases at J, leaving 1 base unmatched. The germline CDR1 and CDR2 sequences are LGHDT and YNNKEL (reference sequence). CDR3 in amino acids: CASSLSGSSYNEQFF. The CDR3 nucleotides are TGTGCCAGCAGCCTTAGCGGGAGCTCCTACAATGAGCAGTTCTTC.

The CDR3 region has the DNA TGTGCCAGCAGTCCTCGGACAGGGAACACTGAAGCTTTCTTT. Amino acid sequence: CASSPRTGNTEAFF. The chain links TRBV28 to TRBJ1-1; 7 bases align to TRBD1. V was pared by 5 bases and J by 1 base, with 4 bases of the junction left unmatched. This CDR3 comprises 14 residues. Germline loops: CDR1 MDHEN, CDR2 SYDVKM.

The V call is TRBV9, the J call TRBJ2-7, with D possibly matching TRBD1 (6 bases). The V and J ends lost 7 bases and 3 bases respectively, with 20 bases between them. This CDR3 has 15 amino acids. CDR1 SGDLS and CDR2 YYNGEE come from the germline V gene. The CDR3 loop is CASSPTGTPDYEQYF. CDR3 nucleotide sequence: TGTGCCAGCTCCCCCACCGGGACACCCGACTACGAGCAGTACTTC.

V usage is TRBV5-6 and J usage is TRBJ2-7; 10 nucleotides agree with TRBD2. Trimming at V came to 2 bases and at J to 4 bases, leaving 9 bases not matched to a gene. From germline, CDR1 is SGHDT and CDR2 YYEEEE. The CDR3 loop spans 16 amino acids. The CDR3 loop is CASSFRSGRIRYEQYF. CDR3 coding DNA: TGTGCCAGCAGCTTCCGTAGCGGGAGGATCCGGTACGAGCAGTACTTC. The whole variable domain, remainder taken from reference TRBV5-6 and TRBJ2-7, is DAGVTQSPTHLIKTRGQQVTLRCSPKSGHDTVSWYQQALGQGPQFIFQYYEEEERQRGNFPDRFSGHQFPNYSSELNVNALLLGDSALYLCASSFRSGRIRYEQYFGPGTRLTVT.

The V call is TRBV6-5, the J call TRBJ1-2, with TRBD1 matching over 8 bases. The CDR3 length is 15 residues. V gave up 7 bases and J gave up 0 bases; unmatched junction bases: 7. CDR1 is MNHEY and CDR2 is SVGAGI in the germline V gene. The CDR3 sequence: CASKSGQGPNYGYTF. In DNA, the CDR3 is TGTGCCAGCAAATCCGGACAGGGACCTAACTATGGCTACACCTTC.

The chain carries TRBV30 and TRBJ1-5, with 7 bases fitting TRBD1. This CDR3 is 16 amino acids long. With 0 bases clipped from V and 1 base from J, the junction kept 6 bases outside the gene matches. Germline CDR1 GTSNPN, CDR2 SVGIG (reference sequence). The CDR3 bases are TGTGCCTGGAGTGTAGGGGGCAGTTTAAGCAATCAGCCCCAGCATTTT. Its protein product is CAWSVGGSLSNQPQHF.

The chain employs TRBV28 and TRBJ2-2, with 10 bases identical to TRBD2. The CDR3 has 18 amino acids. V was clipped by 4 bases and J by 4 bases; unmatched bases: 12. Germline CDR1 and CDR2: MDHEN and SYDVKM. The CDR3 loop is CASSSRTSGSRATGELFF. The CDR3 DNA reads TGTGCCAGCAGTTCCCGGACTAGCGGATCAAGAGCCACCGGGGAGCTGTTTTTT.

The chain couples TRBV4-3 to TRBJ2-5; 9 bases are shared with TRBD2. This CDR3 is built from 18 residues. Germline assignment: CDR1 LGHNA and CDR2 YSLEER. J was trimmed by 7 bases and V by 2 bases; bases with no gene match: 17. The CDR3 protein is CASSQLTLAGEGAGTQYF. In DNA form, the CDR3 reads TGCGCCAGCAGCCAACTCACATTAGCGGGGGAGGGGGCAGGGACCCAGTACTTC.

V usage is TRBV28 and J usage is TRBJ1-1; weak D call: TRBD1 (5 bases). The CDR3 covers 13 residues. Trimming stripped 6 bases from V and 4 bases from J, with 12 bases between. CDR1 and CDR2 (germline): MDHEN, SYDVKM. CDR3 in amino acids: CASSRQLITEAFF. CDR3 nucleotides: TGTGCCAGCAGCAGACAGCTGATCACTGAAGCTTTCTTT.

J is TRBJ1-5 and V is TRBV27; D call uncertain. From germline, CDR1 is MNHEY and CDR2 SMNVEV (reference sequence). CDR3 length: 17 residues. The germline V and J ends were trimmed by 4 bases and 2 bases, with 18 bases remaining between them. CDR3 in DNA: TGTGCCAGCAGTTCCCTCTCCTATTTAGGAGGCAATCAGCCCCAGCATTTT. It yields the protein CASSSLSYLGGNQPQHF.

The chain uses TRBV18 and TRBJ1-2; maybe TRBD1 (6 bases). Trimming cost V 3 bases and J 2 bases, with 13 bases left between them. Germline V gene lookup returns CDR1 KGHSH and CDR2 LQKENI. The CDR3 consists of 15 residues. The CDR3 region is CASSPGGGGNYGYTF. CDR3 DNA sequence: TGTGCCAGCTCACCGGGTGGGGGCGGCAACTATGGCTACACCTTC.

V usage is TRBV5-4 and J usage is TRBJ2-3; 14 nucleotides align to TRBD2. The V gene's germline CDR1 is SGHNT and CDR2 YYREEE (reference sequence). This CDR3 spans 19 amino acids. V gave up 4 bases and J gave up 0 bases; unmatched junction bases: 10. CDR3 residues: CASSGSGLAGGSSTDTQYF. The CDR3 nucleotides are TGTGCCAGCAGCGGTTCTGGACTAGCGGGAGGATCGAGCACAGATACGCAGTATTTT.

The table lists this clone with a count of one. The CDR3 is CATSDFRGEQYF. The CDR3 DNA follows: TGTGCCACCAGTGATTTCCGGGGAGAGCAGTACTTC. The gene calls are TRBV24-1 and TRBJ2-7, with a possible D match to TRBD2 (5 bases). Trimming pared 1 base from V and 7 bases from J, leaving 7 bases between. There are 12 residues in the CDR3. CDR1 and CDR2 from the germline V gene are KGHDR and SFDVKD.

This clone was found a few times. The chain employs TRBV2 and TRBJ1-6, with 9 bases matching TRBD1. With V trimmed by 11 bases and J by 6 bases, 11 bases remained unmatched. CDR3 length: 15 residues. Germline loops: CDR1 SNHLY, CDR2 FYNNEI. The CDR3 region is CASGTGTSTNSPLHF. As DNA, the CDR3 is TGTGCCTCCGGGACAGGGACTTCGACTAATTCACCCCTCCACTTT.

This chain joins TRBV10-3 and TRBJ1-6; D is uncertain. From germline, CDR1 is ENHRY and CDR2 SYGVKD. This CDR3 region has 13 residues. V was cut by 4 bases and J by 11 bases, with 12 bases left in between. This CDR3 reads CAISGQAMAPLHF. The CDR3 DNA is TGTGCCATCAGTGGCCAGGCTATGGCACCCCTCCACTTT.

About this clone: At one end the junction does not follow the germline gene, possibly because of a read error. Other DNA sequences from this sample encode an identical CDR3 as well. This chain joins TRBV10-3 and TRBJ1-1; D is ambiguous. Germline CDR1 reads ENHRY; CDR2 reads SYGVKD. This CDR3 comprises 13 residues. The DNA of the CDR3 is TGTGCCATCAGGCCCGCGGGGAACACTGAAGCTTTCTTC. This sequence encodes CAIRPAGNTEAFF.

The CDR3 loop reads CASSQTGQSPLHF. CDR3 sequence (DNA): TGTGCCAGCAGCCAGACAGGGCAGTCACCCCTCCACTTT. V is TRBV7-9 and J is TRBJ1-6; 7 bases map to TRBD1. The CDR3 sequence is 13 residues long. CDR1 and CDR2 (germline): SEHNR, FQNEAQ (reference sequence). The V gene end was trimmed by 5 bases and the J gene end by 10 bases; junction bases not matched to a gene: 5.

The chain carries TRBV4-2 and TRBJ2-7, with 8 bases matching TRBD2. CDR3 length: 18 residues. Germline CDR1 reads LGHNA; CDR2 reads YNFKEQ. The V gene end was trimmed by 4 bases and the J gene end by 3 bases; junction bases not matched to a gene: 17. The CDR3 DNA is TGTGCCAGCAGCCCCCGCAGAGCGGGAGCTGGAACTTACTACGAGCAGTACTTC. This sequence encodes CASSPRRAGAGTYYEQYF.

V usage is TRBV28 and J usage is TRBJ2-3; TRBD1 aligns across 7 bases. Unmatched junction bases numbered 11, after V lost 5 bases and J lost 3 bases. CDR1 is MDHEN, CDR2 SYDVKM, per germline. The CDR3 is made up of 16 amino acids. The CDR3 DNA follows: TGTGCCAGCAGTCCACGGACAGGAAGGGGAACAGATACGCAGTATTTT. Amino acid sequence: CASSPRTGRGTDTQYF.

The chain has TRBV6-2 or TRBV6-3 and TRBJ1-6; D gene ambiguous. Per germline, CDR1 MNHEY and CDR2 SVGEGT. There are 17 residues in the CDR3. V lost 2 bases and J 5 bases, leaving 16 bases between the germline ends. The CDR3 sequence is CASSYTPGREDNSPLHF. The CDR3, as DNA: TGTGCCAGCAGTTACACCCCAGGACGGGAAGATAATTCACCCCTCCACTTT.

The V call is TRBV7-2, the J call TRBJ1-5; no clear D gene. The CDR3 is made up of 12 amino acids. V lost 5 bases, J lost 3 bases, and 5 bases lay in between. Germline CDR1 is SGHTA and CDR2 is FQGNSA. The DNA for the CDR3 is TGTGCCAGCAGCCACAACAATCAGCCCCAGCATTTT. Amino acid sequence: CASSHNNQPQHF.

V is TRBV19 and J is TRBJ1-2, with 9 bases identical to TRBD1. The junction had 7 bases not matched to a gene; V was cut back by 6 bases and J by 8 bases. CDR1 and CDR2 (germline): LNHDA, SQIVND (reference sequence). The CDR3 loop spans 13 amino acids. This CDR3 reads CASRLGTGWGYTF. Written as DNA, the CDR3 is TGTGCCAGTAGACTCGGGACAGGGTGGGGCTACACCTTC.